This TCR beta chain emerged from a study of T cells in tuberculosis. Findings of the study overall: Active tuberculosis cases were adults; controls were adolescents. Active tuberculosis patients had shorter CDR3-alpha; the beta difference was nonsignificant.

Measured with immunoSEQ multiplex PCR; TCRdb has only the in-frame clones, and not every one. The sample yields roughly 30,000 clones, roughly 92% seen once. The CDR3 runs to 17 residues. In the case of this clone: What it binds is not known.

Tuberculin skin test and IGRA determined adolescents' latent tuberculosis status at entry. J is TRBJ1-1 and V is TRBV21-1; the listed D gene, TRBD1, was not tested against the DNA. TRBV21-1 has pseudogene status. Sequenced material: PBMCs. The sequence was obtained from a donor between 10 and 29 years old with latent tuberculosis or without tuberculosis infection. CDR3 sequence reads: CASSKDRWAGMNTEAFF. The CDR3 DNA is TGTGCCAGCAGCAAAGATAGATGGGCCGGAATGAACACTGAAGCTTTCTTT.